In its sample, the clone carrying this T cell receptor beta chain was seen many times. Its antigen is currently unknown. The sample belongs to a study of T cells in Graves' hyperthyroidism and ophthalmopathy. As for the study in general: At initial diagnosis, before any treatment had begun, peripheral blood was obtained. Study results and caveats: A model of 13 V-J features distinguished ophthalmopathy from stable hyperthyroidism.

RNA transcripts gave rise to amplified TCR beta CDR3 regions. Primed by the HTBI set, a first-round RT-PCR was run on the TCR CDR3. MiXCR, run by TCRdb on the multiplex PCR reads, gives a single entry per CDR3 protein. Of around 200,000 distinct CDR3 sequences in the sample, around 19% were seen once. CDR1 and CDR2 (germline): LGHNA, YSLEER. Trimming took 4 bases from V and 6 from J; bases not matched to a gene: 6. There are 14 residues in the CDR3. Hyperthyroidism, newly diagnosed and lasting under 2 months, affected patients aged 18 to 65. Sample: blood. This sequence originates from a man aged 35 to 55 with Graves' hyperthyroidism. V gene TRBV4-3 combines with J gene TRBJ1-5; 7 bases are shared with TRBD1. CDR3 in DNA: TGCGCCAGCAGCCTAGACAGGGCAAGTCAGCCCCAGCATTTT. It encodes CASSLDRASQPQHF.